Detailed here is one T cell receptor (beta chain). The antigen is undetermined. Clones were read by immunoSEQ multiplex PCR, and TCRdb kept only the in-frame ones, dropping some. The table includes more than 45,000 clones, more than 70% detected once. Collection occurred without any documented infections or immune events in donors. The data belong to a study of identifying expanded T cells in peripheral blood. Points from the study as a whole: Roughly 1.2 clones differed between technical replicates, versus approximately 16 and 19 over time. Two-week clone count variance significantly increased as total template count grew.

Sequenced sample: blood. This TCR was sampled from a person aged 18 to 70 in good health.

CDR3 DNA: TGTGCCTCCAAAGGAACAGGACTTTACTCCTACGAGCAGTACTTC. It yields the protein CASKGTGLYSYEQYF. The V gene is TRBV28, the J gene TRBJ2-7; D possibly matches TRBD1 or TRBD2 (5 bases each). Trimming pared 11 bases from V and 0 bases from J, leaving 20 bases between. The CDR3 has 15 amino acids. CDR1 is MDHEN, CDR2 SYDVKM, per germline.